This T cell receptor (beta chain) was profiled in a study of blood T cell repertoires in COVID-19. About the research overall: Sample material is recorded as cDNA or gDNA derived from T cells, B-cell-depleted T cells, or PBMCs.

Produced via immunoSEQ multiplex PCR; TCRdb's table is partial and in-frame only. This repertoire shows under 250,000 clones, 65% to 85% found once; its top ten account for approximately 8%. V was cut by 8 bases and J by 4 bases, with 20 bases left in between. From germline, CDR1 is LGHDT and CDR2 YNNKEL (reference sequence). The CDR3 consists of 15 residues. In its sample, this clone was seen a few times. This receptor was obtained from a woman aged 80 or over with acute or convalescent COVID-19. Sequencing input: peripheral blood. This chain uses TRBV3-1 (or the pseudogene TRBV3-2) with TRBJ1-1, with D possibly matching TRBD1 (6 bases). This CDR3 reads CASFSRARGGTEAFF. The DNA of the CDR3 is TGTGCCAGCTTTAGCAGGGCGAGAGGGGGCACTGAAGCTTTCTTT.